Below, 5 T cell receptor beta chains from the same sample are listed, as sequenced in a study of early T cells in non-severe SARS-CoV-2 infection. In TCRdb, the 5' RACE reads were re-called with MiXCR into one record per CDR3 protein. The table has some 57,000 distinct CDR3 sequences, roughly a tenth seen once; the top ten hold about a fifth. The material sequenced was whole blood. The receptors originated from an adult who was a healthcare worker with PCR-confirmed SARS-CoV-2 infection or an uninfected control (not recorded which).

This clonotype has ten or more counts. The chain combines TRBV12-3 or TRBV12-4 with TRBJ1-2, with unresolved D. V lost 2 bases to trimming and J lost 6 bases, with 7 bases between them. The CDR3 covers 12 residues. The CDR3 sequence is CASSLQADGYTF. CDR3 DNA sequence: TGTGCCAGCAGTTTACAGGCTGATGGCTACACCTTC.

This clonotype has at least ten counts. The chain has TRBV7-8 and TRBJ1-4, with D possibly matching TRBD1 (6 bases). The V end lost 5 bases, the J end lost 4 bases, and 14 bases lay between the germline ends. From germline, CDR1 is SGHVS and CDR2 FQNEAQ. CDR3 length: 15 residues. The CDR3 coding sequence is TGTGCCAGCAGCCCAGAAGGACAGCTTAATGAAAAACTGTTTTTT. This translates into CASSPEGQLNEKLFF.

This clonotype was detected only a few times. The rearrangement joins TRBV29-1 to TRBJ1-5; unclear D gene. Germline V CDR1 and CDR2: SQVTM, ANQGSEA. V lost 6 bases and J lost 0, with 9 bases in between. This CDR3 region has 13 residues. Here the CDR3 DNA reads TGCAGCGTACAGCTTTATAGCAATCAGCCCCAGCATTTT. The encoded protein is CSVQLYSNQPQHF.

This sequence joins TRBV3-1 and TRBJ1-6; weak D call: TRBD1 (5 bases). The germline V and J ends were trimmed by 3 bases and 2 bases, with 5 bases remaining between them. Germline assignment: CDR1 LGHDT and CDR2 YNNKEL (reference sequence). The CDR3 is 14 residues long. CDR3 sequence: CASSQGAYNSPLHF. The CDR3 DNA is TGTGCCAGCAGCCAGGGGGCCTATAATTCACCCCTCCACTTT.

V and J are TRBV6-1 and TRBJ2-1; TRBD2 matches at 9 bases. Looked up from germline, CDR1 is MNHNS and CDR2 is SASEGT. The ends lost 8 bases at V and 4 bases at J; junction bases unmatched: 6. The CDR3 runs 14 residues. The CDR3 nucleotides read TGTGCCAGCGGCCTAGCGGGGTTATACAATGAGCAGTTCTTC. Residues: CASGLAGLYNEQFF.